Listed below are T cell receptor beta chains from one sample, sequenced in a study of cytomegalovirus exposure and HLA in healthy donors. Produced via immunoSEQ multiplex PCR; TCRdb's table is partial and in-frame only. The sample yields about 210,000 clones, around 83% seen once. The specimen sequenced was PBMCs. The origin of the receptors is a woman in her forties or fifties in good health and CMV-seropositive. Each CDR3 is given without its conserved first and last residue. Fields, in order: CDR3 length, V gene, CDR3 protein.

>14|TRBV27
ASRKQGRGGGATQY
>11|TRBV5-1
ATSQGLNTEAF
>13|TRBV2
ASSDRQEANSPLH
>12|TRBV28
ASSAGTVNTEAF
>12|TRBV7-2
ASSLNRDRVPST
>13|TRBV19
ASCEAGASGDGYT
>12|TRBV5-8
ASSLRVGAGEQY
>12|TRBV28
ASSFLLGTDTQY
>13|TRBV9
ASSAGQGGTDTQY
>12|TRBV5-1
ASSLLAGGNEQF
>14|TRBV11-3
ASSQAGTLTYNEQF
>10|TRBV6-8
ARRIRDREAF
>15|TRBV19
ASSTLDRMSSYNEQF
>19|TRBV4-3
ASSPHRRSGGAAIFTDTQY
>14|TRBV6-5
ASSYSVQGPYSPLH
>11|TRBV10-1
ASRADRVGEAF
>12|TRBV5-1
ASSLGVASTEAF
>14|TRBV7-2
ASSLGEGENTGELF
>12|TRBV4-3
ASSQEYYNSPLH
>12|TRBV5-6
ASSFDRAGYGYT
>12|TRBV7-9
AGRTASERSGYT
>14|TRBV19
ASREDRAIMNTEAF
>12|TRBV18
ASSPAGSSFGYT
>11|TRBV19
ASTGASGYEQY
>13|TRBV9
ASSVGTSGVYEQY
>12|TRBV19
ASSRDRSNEKLF
>12|TRBV18
ASSPAGQNTEAF
>13|TRBV6-6
ASSLARNLNYGYT
>13|TRBV30
AWSGYGTAEEKLF
>9|TRBV28
ASRSTLEQY
>13|TRBV6-4
ASSVSGEHTDTQY
>14|TRBV4-2
ASSQDRRGPNEKLF
>11|TRBV29-1
SVARGMWETQY
>11|TRBV7-9
ASSERDNSPLH
>13|TRBV28
ASSRPGQGNNEQF
>11|TRBV5-1
ASSLGRGGEAF
>13|TRBV2
ASSIGQNSNQPQH
>13|TRBV7-9
ASSFGQAAGNTIY
>20|TRBV5-1
ASSNPLGTGTSGGGSTYEQY
>15|TRBV7-9
ASSLAGGRAGNSPLH
>9|TRBV6-6
ASSPSYEQY
>13|TRBV4-1
ASSQDSGLNTEAF
>12|TRBV9
ASSETGTNTEAF
>12|TRBV5-1
ASSVAGNSYEQY
>10|TRBV6-6
ASRGGGYGYT
>16|TRBV4-1
ASSPSGTGSHMNTEAF